The clone carrying this T cell receptor beta chain came up many times. No antigen is known for it. The CDR3 has 15 amino acids. Per the germline V gene, CDR1 is SGHTA and CDR2 is FQGNSA. V dropped 1 base and J dropped 5 bases, with 15 bases sitting between them. This sample was included in a study of PD-1 blockade in classical Hodgkin lymphoma. Overall study findings and caveats: Lower baseline TCR diversity was reported for newly diagnosed patients than for healthy donors. Whoever responded completely had baseline diversity much like that seen in newly diagnosed patients. The authors have not defined what causes the repertoire differences, possibly disease activity or prior therapy. At C4D1, TCR diversity had climbed significantly for CD4+ cells, though not for CD8+ cells.

The method was immunoSEQ multiplex PCR; TCRdb's version includes in-frame clones alone and lacks a portion of them. The sample yields 72,000 or so clones, just over 90% seen once. There was relapse after autologous stem cell transplantation in every patient, and there was variation in brentuximab vedotin exposure. The receptor was isolated from a human donor with classical Hodgkin lymphoma. The sequences come from peripheral blood mononuclear cells (PBMCs), collected at baseline. The chain combines TRBV7-2 with TRBJ2-7, with D possibly called TRBD1 or TRBD2 (6 bases each). The CDR3, as DNA: TGTGCCAGCAGCTTAGGGGGGGCCCCATTCAACGAGCAGTACTTC. This translates into CASSLGGAPFNEQYF.